A selection of T cell receptor beta chains follows, all from one sample in a study of blood T cell repertoires in COVID-19. Clones were read by immunoSEQ multiplex PCR, and TCRdb kept only the in-frame ones, dropping some. The sample lists about 190,000 clones, approximately 79% occurring once. The sequencing sample was made of peripheral blood. Receptors were obtained from a woman between 50 and 59 years old with acute or convalescent COVID-19. Both conserved end residues are part of each CDR3. The order of the fields is D gene, V gene, J gene, clone size, CDR3 protein, CDR3 DNA. D genes are given only for firm matches. Not every row has a clone size; where given, it reads once, few, many or a size class.

d_gene: .; v_gene: TRBV27; j_gene: TRBJ1-1; abundance: .; CDR3aa: CASSLSAWTEAFF; CDR3nt: TGTGCCAGCAGTTTGTCTGCGTGGACTGAAGCTTTCTTT
d_gene: .; v_gene: TRBV28; j_gene: TRBJ1-4; abundance: .; CDR3aa: CASSPIGGLVTELFF; CDR3nt: TGTGCCAGCAGCCCCATTGGAGGATTGGTGACGGAACTGTTTTTT
d_gene: TRBD1; v_gene: TRBV29-1; j_gene: TRBJ2-7; abundance: once; CDR3aa: CSVGTGGFRYEQYF; CDR3nt: TGCAGCGTCGGGACAGGGGGGTTTCGGTACGAGCAGTACTTC
d_gene: .; v_gene: TRBV6-2/TRBV6-3; j_gene: TRBJ2-7; abundance: .; CDR3aa: CASSWLERKDEQYF; CDR3nt: TGTGCCAGCAGTTGGCTAGAGAGAAAGGACGAGCAGTACTTC
d_gene: TRBD2; v_gene: TRBV6-1; j_gene: TRBJ2-7; abundance: .; CDR3aa: CASSEMPASGTSAYEQYF; CDR3nt: TGTGCCAGCAGTGAAATGCCGGCTAGCGGGACCTCCGCCTACGAGCAGTACTTC
d_gene: .; v_gene: TRBV30; j_gene: TRBJ2-2; abundance: .; CDR3aa: CAWSFGIAGELFF; CDR3nt: TGTGCCTGGAGTTTCGGTATCGCCGGGGAGCTGTTTTTT
d_gene: .; v_gene: TRBV19; j_gene: TRBJ2-7; abundance: .; CDR3aa: CASSPPTGYEQYF; CDR3nt: TGTGCCAGTAGTCCCCCGACAGGCTACGAGCAGTACTTC
d_gene: .; v_gene: TRBV7-7; j_gene: TRBJ2-5; abundance: .; CDR3aa: CASSGGLAETQYF; CDR3nt: TGTGCCAGCAGCGGCGGGCTGGCCGAGACCCAGTACTTC
d_gene: TRBD2; v_gene: TRBV6-5; j_gene: TRBJ2-1; abundance: .; CDR3aa: CASRRGSGTGAEQFF; CDR3nt: TGTGCCAGCAGAAGGGGCAGCGGGACCGGGGCGGAGCAGTTCTTC
d_gene: TRBD1; v_gene: TRBV9; j_gene: TRBJ1-6; abundance: .; CDR3aa: CASSRGPGGDFNNSPLHF; CDR3nt: TGTGCCAGCAGCAGGGGGCCAGGGGGCGACTTCAATAATTCACCCCTCCACTTT
d_gene: .; v_gene: TRBV9; j_gene: TRBJ1-1; abundance: .; CDR3aa: CASSGGGAAIMSTEAFF; CDR3nt: TGTGCCAGCAGCGGAGGCGGTGCAGCAATAATGAGCACTGAAGCTTTCTTT
d_gene: .; v_gene: TRBV5-6; j_gene: TRBJ2-3; abundance: .; CDR3aa: CASSFSGSPDTQYF; CDR3nt: TGTGCCAGCAGCTTTAGTGGGAGCCCAGATACGCAGTATTTT
d_gene: .; v_gene: TRBV12-3/TRBV12-4; j_gene: TRBJ2-7; abundance: .; CDR3aa: CASSPEGPYEQYF; CDR3nt: TGTGCCAGCAGTCCCGAGGGCCCCTACGAGCAGTACTTC
d_gene: TRBD1; v_gene: TRBV9; j_gene: TRBJ1-2; abundance: .; CDR3aa: CASSERQGNNYGYTF; CDR3nt: TGTGCCAGCAGCGAACGACAGGGGAATAACTATGGCTACACCTTC
d_gene: TRBD2; v_gene: TRBV6-2/TRBV6-3; j_gene: TRBJ2-7; abundance: .; CDR3aa: CASSYELAGAYEQYF; CDR3nt: TGTGCCAGCAGTTACGAACTAGCGGGAGCCTACGAGCAGTACTTC
d_gene: TRBD1; v_gene: TRBV4-3; j_gene: TRBJ2-5; abundance: .; CDR3aa: CASSQGAGGAQETQYF; CDR3nt: TGCGCCAGCAGCCAAGGGGCAGGGGGAGCCCAAGAGACCCAGTACTTC
d_gene: .; v_gene: TRBV18; j_gene: TRBJ1-5; abundance: .; CDR3aa: CASSPGHFGNQPQHF; CDR3nt: TGTGCCAGCTCACCGGGACACTTTGGCAATCAGCCCCAGCATTTT
d_gene: .; v_gene: TRBV12-3/TRBV12-4; j_gene: TRBJ1-2; abundance: .; CDR3aa: CASRTGQTDGYTF; CDR3nt: TGTGCCAGCCGAACCGGACAGACTGATGGCTACACCTTC
d_gene: .; v_gene: TRBV3-1/TRBV3-2; j_gene: TRBJ1-1; abundance: .; CDR3aa: CASSSLGGAEAFF; CDR3nt: TGTGCCAGCAGCTCCCTAGGCGGGGCTGAAGCTTTCTTT
d_gene: TRBD1; v_gene: TRBV10-3; j_gene: TRBJ2-1; abundance: .; CDR3aa: CAISMTGETSGEQFF; CDR3nt: TGTGCCATCAGCATGACAGGGGAAACCTCGGGAGAGCAGTTCTTC
d_gene: .; v_gene: TRBV6-5; j_gene: TRBJ2-2; abundance: once; CDR3aa: CASSTRGTPTGELFF; CDR3nt: TGTGCCAGCAGTACCCGGGGGACCCCGACCGGGGAGCTGTTTTTT
d_gene: .; v_gene: TRBV30; j_gene: TRBJ2-3; abundance: .; CDR3aa: CAWRAGNLATDTQYF; CDR3nt: TGTGCCTGGAGGGCGGGTAATTTGGCCACAGATACGCAGTATTTT
d_gene: .; v_gene: TRBV7-2; j_gene: TRBJ1-3; abundance: .; CDR3aa: CASSRGGIGNTIYF; CDR3nt: TGTGCCAGCAGCAGGGGAGGAATCGGAAACACCATATATTTT
d_gene: .; v_gene: TRBV5-1; j_gene: TRBJ2-2; abundance: .; CDR3aa: CASSHAQGVGTGELFF; CDR3nt: TGCGCCAGCAGCCATGCCCAGGGTGTCGGCACCGGGGAGCTGTTTTTT
d_gene: .; v_gene: TRBV19; j_gene: TRBJ1-5; abundance: .; CDR3aa: CASRTDSNQPQHF; CDR3nt: TGTGCCAGTAGGACAGATAGCAATCAGCCCCAGCATTTT
d_gene: .; v_gene: TRBV19; j_gene: TRBJ2-1; abundance: .; CDR3aa: CASSTGVLLTGQFF; CDR3nt: TGTGCCAGTAGTACAGGGGTTCTCCTGACGGGGCAGTTCTTC
d_gene: .; v_gene: TRBV5-6; j_gene: TRBJ2-2; abundance: .; CDR3aa: CASSLYGTPNTGELFF; CDR3nt: TGTGCCAGCAGCTTATACGGGACTCCTAACACCGGGGAGCTGTTTTTT
d_gene: TRBD1; v_gene: TRBV3-1/TRBV3-2; j_gene: TRBJ1-2; abundance: .; CDR3aa: CASSRDRSIHGYTF; CDR3nt: TGTGCCAGCAGCCGGGACAGGAGCATTCATGGCTACACCTTC
d_gene: .; v_gene: TRBV2; j_gene: TRBJ1-6; abundance: .; CDR3aa: CASSERGVLYNSPLHF; CDR3nt: TGTGCCAGCAGTGAAAGGGGTGTTCTCTATAATTCACCCCTCCACTTT
d_gene: TRBD2; v_gene: TRBV6-5; j_gene: TRBJ2-7; abundance: .; CDR3aa: CASSSSSGGSYEQYF; CDR3nt: TGTGCCAGCAGCTCCTCAAGCGGGGGATCCTACGAGCAGTACTTC
d_gene: .; v_gene: TRBV10-1; j_gene: TRBJ2-1; abundance: .; CDR3aa: CASSLSTAGEQFF; CDR3nt: TGCGCCAGCAGTCTTTCTACGGCAGGGGAGCAGTTCTTC
d_gene: .; v_gene: TRBV15; j_gene: TRBJ1-5; abundance: .; CDR3aa: CATSRDRASGQPQHF; CDR3nt: TGTGCCACCAGCAGAGACAGGGCCTCGGGTCAGCCCCAGCATTTT
d_gene: .; v_gene: TRBV24-1; j_gene: TRBJ2-3; abundance: .; CDR3aa: CATSRTASTDTQYF; CDR3nt: TGTGCCACCAGCAGGACAGCTAGCACAGATACGCAGTATTTT
d_gene: TRBD1; v_gene: TRBV27; j_gene: TRBJ1-6; abundance: .; CDR3aa: CASSQGTRGEGSPLHF; CDR3nt: TGTGCCAGCAGTCAAGGGACCAGGGGGGAAGGATCACCCCTCCACTTT
d_gene: TRBD1; v_gene: TRBV27; j_gene: TRBJ2-1; abundance: once; CDR3aa: CASQRTGLGNEQFF; CDR3nt: TGTGCCAGCCAGAGGACAGGGCTGGGCAATGAGCAGTTCTTC
d_gene: TRBD1; v_gene: TRBV23-1; j_gene: TRBJ2-5; abundance: .; CDR3aa: CASSQEIGQDPPQMDF; CDR3nt: TGCGCCAGCAGTCAAGAGATCGGACAGGACCCTCCACAAATGGACTTC
d_gene: .; v_gene: TRBV6-4; j_gene: TRBJ1-1; abundance: .; CDR3aa: CASSDLGRNTEAFF; CDR3nt: TGTGCCAGCAGTGACTTAGGGAGGAACACTGAAGCTTTCTTT
d_gene: TRBD1; v_gene: TRBV13; j_gene: TRBJ1-6; abundance: .; CDR3aa: CASSFGTGVNSPLHF; CDR3nt: TGTGCCAGCAGCTTTGGGACAGGGGTGAATTCACCCCTCCACTTT
d_gene: .; v_gene: TRBV7-9; j_gene: TRBJ2-3; abundance: .; CDR3aa: CASSLDGGRADTQYF; CDR3nt: TGTGCCAGCAGCTTAGACGGGGGGCGAGCAGATACGCAGTATTTT
d_gene: .; v_gene: TRBV12-5; j_gene: TRBJ1-5; abundance: .; CDR3aa: CASGGGNSNQPQHF; CDR3nt: TGTGCTAGTGGGGGAGGGAATAGCAATCAGCCCCAGCATTTT
d_gene: .; v_gene: TRBV5-1; j_gene: TRBJ1-1; abundance: .; CDR3aa: CASSFALQGGDTEAFF; CDR3nt: TGCGCCAGCAGCTTTGCACTACAGGGTGGGGACACTGAAGCTTTCTTT
d_gene: .; v_gene: TRBV30; j_gene: TRBJ2-1; abundance: .; CDR3aa: CAFLTAGRSNEQFF; CDR3nt: TGTGCCTTTCTGACGGCGGGACGCAGCAATGAGCAGTTCTTC
d_gene: TRBD1; v_gene: TRBV19; j_gene: TRBJ1-1; abundance: once; CDR3aa: CADLGTGGHIFSNTEAFF; CDR3nt: TGTGCCGATCTCGGGACAGGGGGTCACATCTTTTCGAACACTGAAGCTTTCTTT
d_gene: TRBD1; v_gene: TRBV15; j_gene: TRBJ2-7; abundance: few; CDR3aa: CATSPGGTGNREQYF; CDR3nt: TGTGCCACCAGCCCAGGGGGGACAGGGAATAGGGAGCAGTACTTC
d_gene: TRBD2; v_gene: TRBV4-3; j_gene: TRBJ2-1; abundance: .; CDR3aa: CASSQDPGGDTDEQFF; CDR3nt: TGCGCCAGCAGCCAAGACCCGGGAGGTGATACGGATGAGCAGTTCTTC
d_gene: TRBD2; v_gene: TRBV28; j_gene: TRBJ2-3; abundance: .; CDR3aa: CASTSGGATDTQYF; CDR3nt: TGTGCCAGCACTTCGGGGGGAGCGACAGATACGCAGTATTTT
d_gene: .; v_gene: TRBV2; j_gene: TRBJ1-2; abundance: .; CDR3aa: CASRGEDRGYTF; CDR3nt: TGTGCCAGCCGTGGGGAGGATCGCGGCTACACCTTC
d_gene: TRBD2; v_gene: TRBV4-1; j_gene: TRBJ2-7; abundance: .; CDR3aa: CASSRTLAGGAFSYEQYF; CDR3nt: TGCGCCAGCAGCCGGACACTAGCGGGAGGTGCGTTCTCCTACGAGCAGTACTTC
d_gene: .; v_gene: TRBV7-8; j_gene: TRBJ1-2; abundance: .; CDR3aa: CASSLGGDNYGYTF; CDR3nt: TGTGCCAGCAGCCTGGGGGGGGATAACTATGGCTACACCTTC
d_gene: TRBD2; v_gene: TRBV6-6; j_gene: TRBJ2-2; abundance: .; CDR3aa: CASRTSGGTNTGELFF; CDR3nt: TGTGCCAGCAGGACTAGCGGGGGGACGAACACCGGGGAGCTGTTTTTT
d_gene: .; v_gene: TRBV7-2; j_gene: TRBJ1-4; abundance: .; CDR3aa: CASSLRGFNEKLFF; CDR3nt: TGTGCCAGCAGCCTCAGGGGATTTAATGAAAAACTGTTTTTT
d_gene: .; v_gene: TRBV12-3/TRBV12-4; j_gene: TRBJ1-2; abundance: .; CDR3aa: CASRLSGGYTF; CDR3nt: TGTGCCAGCAGGCTTAGTGGTGGCTACACCTTC
d_gene: TRBD1; v_gene: TRBV24-1; j_gene: TRBJ2-3; abundance: .; CDR3aa: CATSDSGQVSTDTQYF; CDR3nt: TGTGCCACCAGTGATTCGGGACAGGTTAGCACAGATACGCAGTATTTT
d_gene: .; v_gene: TRBV7-2; j_gene: TRBJ1-1; abundance: .; CDR3aa: CASSLLTTVGTEAFF; CDR3nt: TGTGCCAGCAGCTTACTGACGACAGTGGGCACTGAAGCTTTCTTT